The clone carrying this T cell receptor beta chain was counted between two and nine times. The antigen is not known. The data belong to a study of T cell repertoires in cytomegalovirus infection. Study-level information: HLA-C-restricted CMV epitopes, recently identified, and well-studied HLA-B-restricted ones were used by the study. Public signatures in TCR beta pointed to CMV infection and matching HLA type. General study findings and limits: Cumulated frequencies of public TCR beta families served to identify carriers of CMV plus the relevant HLA. Ex vivo responses were dominated by HLA-C-restricted CMV-specific TCR beta clonotypes.

The CDR3 extends over 17 amino acids. V shed 6 bases, J shed 2 bases, and the junction held 14 bases outside the gene matches. TCRdb independently ran MiXCR on the reads; one entry per CDR3 protein. Among 310,000 or so distinct CDR3 sequences listed, 20% to 25% were seen once. The sequence was obtained from a human donor in good health (CMV status not recorded). Some clones in this sample may be carry-over from other donors' samples. This specimen consisted of cultured PBMCs, obtained from culture after CMV antigen stimulation. The genes are TRBV12-3 or TRBV12-4 and TRBJ2-5; the match to TRBD1 covers 8 bases. CDR3 coding DNA: TGTGCCAGCAGCCCACCTCCGGGACAGGCAAGACAAGAGACCCAGTACTTC. Translated: CASSPPPGQARQETQYF.